Shown below are 20 T cell receptor beta chains from a single sample sequenced in a study of long-term antiretroviral therapy in people with HIV. This was the immunoSEQ v3.0 assay at survey level. TCRdb keeps only in-frame clones here, not all; method: immunoSEQ multiplex PCR. The sample lists 15,000 to 20,000 clones; roughly 87% were seen once. This material consisted of unsorted PBMCs, taken 2.1 years after starting antiretroviral therapy. Every receptor here comes from a man aged 18 to 35 with HIV.

This clone is medium-sized by share. The chain carries TRBV9 and TRBJ1-4; D is unresolved. CDR3 length equals 15 residues. Trimming removed 4 bases from V and 0 bases from J, with 10 bases in between. CDR1 is SGDLS and CDR2 is YYNGEE in the germline V gene. The chain's CDR3 is CASSPTKATNEKLFF. The DNA for the CDR3 is TGTGCCAGCAGCCCAACAAAGGCAACTAATGAAAAACTGTTTTTT.

The chain combines TRBV4-3 with TRBJ2-1; TRBD2 might be the D (5 bases). The CDR3 covers 16 residues. The V gene lost 0 bases and the J gene lost 10 bases, with 19 bases spanning the gap. The germline V gene has CDR1 LGHNA and CDR2 YSLEER. CDR3 amino acids: CASSQDNGPRGPEQFF. As DNA, the CDR3 is TGCGCCAGCAGCCAAGACAACGGACCCCGAGGGCCCGAGCAGTTCTTC.

The chain links TRBV9 to TRBJ2-1; 13 nucleotides agree with TRBD2. The trim removed 2 bases at V and 4 bases at J, leaving 3 bases unmatched. CDR1 and CDR2 from the germline V gene are SGDLS and YYNGEE. The CDR3 is 16 residues long. CDR3 amino acids: CASSVGTSGIYNEQFF. For the CDR3, the DNA is TGTGCCAGCAGCGTCGGGACTAGCGGGATATACAATGAGCAGTTCTTC.

V is TRBV4-1 and J is TRBJ2-7; D gene unclear. This CDR3 contains 13 residues. Trimming cost V 2 bases and J 4 bases, with 9 bases left between them. Germline loops: CDR1 MGHRA, CDR2 YSYEKL. The CDR3 here is CASSQLDGYEQYF. CDR3 DNA sequence: TGCGCCAGCAGCCAACTGGACGGGTACGAGCAGTACTTC.

This rearrangement joins TRBV25-1 to TRBJ2-7; the D is unclear. Trimming shortened V by 1 base and J by 5 bases, and 9 bases separated the two germline ends. The CDR3 length is 13 residues. Germline V gene lookup returns CDR1 MGHDK and CDR2 SYGVNS. The CDR3: CASSEWSSHEQYF. The DNA for the CDR3 is TGTGCCAGCAGTGAATGGAGTTCCCACGAGCAGTACTTC.

V is TRBV27 and J is TRBJ2-7; maybe TRBD1 (5 bases). V was trimmed by 6 bases and J by 6 bases, leaving 9 bases between them. Germline lookup yields CDR1 MNHEY and CDR2 SMNVEV (reference sequence). CDR3 length equals 11 residues. CDR3 DNA sequence: TGTGCCAGCAGCACAGGTGGCGAGCAGTACTTC. Its protein is CASSTGGEQYF.

The chain combines TRBV6-5 with TRBJ1-6, with D possibly being TRBD1 (6 bases). Trimming removed 2 bases at V and 14 bases at J, with 16 bases between. This CDR3 has 14 residues. Germline lookup yields CDR1 MNHEY and CDR2 SVGAGI. The CDR3 spells CASSYARGILTLHF. The CDR3 DNA is TGTGCCAGCAGTTACGCCAGGGGAATTTTGACCCTCCACTTT.

This chain connects TRBV6-1 to TRBJ2-7; the D gene is possibly TRBD2 (6 bases). Trimming took off 1 base at V and 3 bases at J, with 22 bases between the two ends. The CDR3 length is 18 residues. Germline CDR1 MNHNS, CDR2 SASEGT. CDR3 DNA sequence: TGTGCCAGCAGTGAAGTGGTTGGGGGAGGCCTAGTCGTCTACGAGCAGTACTTC. This gives the protein CASSEVVGGGLVVYEQYF.

The rearrangement links TRBV10-3 to TRBJ2-7; D gene unclear. Germline values: CDR1 ENHRY, CDR2 SYGVKD. Trimming left V 2 bases short and J 5 bases short, with 10 bases between. The CDR3 contains 13 residues. The CDR3 DNA follows: TGTGCCATCAGTGAGAGGAAGGAAAACGAGCAGTACTTC. This sequence encodes CAISERKENEQYF.

J is TRBJ1-4 and V is TRBV7-2; D is unresolved. V shed 4 bases and J shed 7 bases, with 19 bases lying between them. CDR3 length equals 16 residues. Germline loops: CDR1 SGHTA, CDR2 FQGNSA. The CDR3 nucleotides are TGTGCCAGCAGCTCACCCCAAAGGGTGAACGGTGAAAAACTGTTTTTT. Its translation: CASSSPQRVNGEKLFF.

This chain connects TRBV10-3 to TRBJ2-4; D remains unclear. Between the trimmed V and J ends, which lost 8 bases and 1 base, there was a span of 9 bases. The CDR3 length is 13 residues. CDR1 is ENHRY, CDR2 SYGVKD, per germline. This CDR3 reads CAIGDGAKNIQYF. The CDR3 DNA follows: TGTGCCATCGGAGACGGGGCCAAAAACATTCAGTACTTC.

The V call is TRBV7-9, the J call TRBJ2-7; D might be TRBD1 (6 bases). The CDR3 runs to 15 residues. CDR1 and CDR2 (germline): SEHNR, FQNEAQ (reference sequence). Trimming removed 2 bases from V and 2 bases from J, with 13 bases in between. CDR3 region: CASSLIRGAPYEQYF. CDR3 DNA sequence: TGTGCCAGCAGCTTAATCAGGGGCGCACCCTACGAGCAGTACTTC.

The genes are TRBV29-1 and TRBJ2-7, with TRBD2 identical over 7 bases. Germline CDR1 and CDR2: SQVTM and ANQGSEA. The V and J ends lost 4 bases and 2 bases, in that order; junction bases with no gene match: 11. The CDR3 is 15 residues long. CDR3 protein: CSVGRGAGATYEQYF. The CDR3 region has the DNA TGCAGCGTTGGTCGTGGGGCGGGAGCGACCTACGAGCAGTACTTC.

The chain couples TRBV5-8 to TRBJ2-7, with 12 bases fitting TRBD1. CDR1 and CDR2 (germline): SGHTS, YDEGEE. V dropped 0 bases and J dropped 6; count of bases not matched to a gene: 4. The CDR3 sequence is 15 residues long. CDR3 in amino acids: CASSLDGTGGFEQYF. CDR3 DNA: TGTGCCAGCAGCTTGGATGGGACAGGGGGCTTCGAGCAGTACTTC.

This chain connects TRBV7-3 to TRBJ1-5, with D perhaps matching TRBD1 (6 bases). CDR3 size: 17 residues. Germline CDR1 SGHTA, CDR2 FQGTGA. The V end lost 1 base, the J end lost 3 bases, and 16 bases lay between the germline ends. The CDR3 coding sequence is TGTGCCAGCAGCTTAATGGGACATCACCTACCCAATCAGCCCCAGCATTTT. Amino acids: CASSLMGHHLPNQPQHF.

This chain uses TRBV7-2 with TRBJ2-5; D gene ambiguous. V lost 1 base, J lost 0 bases, and 12 bases lay in between. This CDR3 region has 16 residues. Germline values: CDR1 SGHTA, CDR2 FQGNSA. The CDR3 DNA is TGTGCCAGCAGCTTAGATGAGGTTTGGAACCAAGAGACCCAGTACTTC. This encodes CASSLDEVWNQETQYF.

The CDR3 nucleotides are TGTGCCAGTTGGGGACCTTACTCCTACGAGCAGTACTTC. It translates to CASWGPYSYEQYF. This chain joins TRBV28 and TRBJ2-7, with D perhaps TRBD1 or TRBD2 (5 bases each). Per germline, CDR1 MDHEN and CDR2 SYDVKM. The CDR3 is made up of 13 amino acids. V shed 9 bases and J shed 0 bases, with 12 bases lying between them.

This CDR3 reads CASRPGTGLHEQYF. CDR3 in DNA: TGTGCCAGCAGGCCCGGGACAGGGCTCCACGAGCAGTACTTC. The chain joins TRBV6-6 to TRBJ2-7; 9 bases fit TRBD1. CDR1 MNHNY and CDR2 SVGAGI come from the germline V gene (reference sequence). The CDR3 contains 14 residues. V was clipped by 6 bases and J by 5 bases; unmatched bases: 8.

J is TRBJ2-7 and V is TRBV7-6; 7 bases are shared with TRBD1. V dropped 5 bases and J dropped 6; count of bases not matched to a gene: 1. The CDR3 runs to 11 residues. In germline, CDR1 is SGHVS, CDR2 FNYEAQ. The CDR3 reads CASSPGGEQYF. CDR3 in DNA: TGTGCCAGCAGCCCAGGGGGCGAGCAGTACTTC.

J is TRBJ1-3 and V is TRBV7-9; D is possibly TRBD1 (5 bases). V shed 5 bases and J shed 4 bases, with 15 bases lying between them. Germline CDR1 SEHNR, CDR2 FQNEAQ (reference sequence). The length of the CDR3 is 15 residues. The CDR3 reads CASSADSAPGNTIYF. For the CDR3, the DNA is TGTGCCAGCAGCGCAGACAGTGCACCCGGAAACACCATATATTTT.